A single sample gave rise to the 17 T cell receptor beta chains below, sequenced in a study of blood T cell repertoires in COVID-19 (dated by TCRdb to 2018 to 2020). The library was generated by the immunoSEQ multiplex PCR assay. TCRdb's version of the immuneACCESS table is confined to in-frame rearrangements and falls short of the full clone set. An unresolved V gene accounts for under half of the shortfall where checked; the remainder is of unknown origin. This sample gives some 61,000 clones in total; roughly nine tenths of them show up just once. The ten largest clones represent roughly 1.5% of the sample. The sequencing input was peripheral blood. The origin of the receptors is a man aged 60 to 69 with acute or convalescent COVID-19.

The chain uses TRBV9 and TRBJ1-1, with D possibly matching TRBD1 (5 bases). Germline V lookup: CDR1 SGDLS, CDR2 YYNGEE. The V gene lost 4 bases and the J gene lost 5 bases, with 15 bases spanning the gap. The CDR3 has 14 residues. The CDR3 nucleotides are TGTGCCAGCAGCCCGAGTCCCGGGGGGACTGAAGCTTTCTTT. It codes for CASSPSPGGTEAFF.

The chain carries TRBV10-3 and TRBJ2-2; TRBD2 matches at 9 bases. The CDR3 has 15 residues. CDR1 is ENHRY, CDR2 SYGVKD, per germline. J was trimmed by 3 bases and V by 10 bases; bases with no gene match: 9. The CDR3 DNA follows: TGTGCCACGAAAAGACTAGCGGCGGACACCGGGGAGCTGTTTTTT. The encoded protein is CATKRLAADTGELFF.

The chain uses TRBV6-4 and TRBJ1-5; D unresolved. Germline loops: CDR1 MRHNA, CDR2 SNTAGT. This CDR3 has 14 amino acids. Between the trimmed V and J ends, which lost 8 bases and 1 base, there was a span of 12 bases. DNA for the CDR3: TGTGCCAGCCCCAGGCGAGGGAGCAATCAGCCCCAGCATTTT. Translating gives CASPRRGSNQPQHF.

The chain has TRBV10-1 and TRBJ2-2; 10 nucleotides line up with TRBD1. CDR1 is WNHNN, CDR2 SYGVQD, per germline (reference sequence). Trimming took 3 bases from V and 6 from J; bases not matched to a gene: 7. The CDR3 contains 16 residues. DNA for the CDR3: TGCGCCAGCAGTGATACAGGACAGGGGGGCGCCGGGGAGCTGTTTTTT. The encoded protein is CASSDTGQGGAGELFF.

The chain carries TRBV7-9 and TRBJ1-4, with 11 nucleotides matching TRBD1. The CDR3 is 15 amino acids. Germline CDR1 and CDR2: SEHNR and FQNEAQ (reference sequence). J gave up 10 bases and V 0 bases, and 4 bases lay outside the gene matches. The CDR3 nucleotides are TGTGCCAGCAGCTTAGCAGCCGGGACAGGGGGAAAACTGTTTTTT. As protein: CASSLAAGTGGKLFF.

This clone was seen a few times. The V gene is TRBV12-3 or TRBV12-4, the J gene TRBJ1-2; D gene ambiguous. V lost 6 bases and J lost 2, with 7 bases in between. The CDR3 loop spans 12 amino acids. CDR3 amino acids: CASRYGNYGYTF. The DNA for the CDR3 is TGTGCCAGCAGGTACGGGAACTATGGCTACACCTTC.

In DNA, the CDR3 is TGTGCCAGTGGCAGGGGCTCCAATCAGCCCCAGCATTTT. Translated, it gives CASGRGSNQPQHF. The chain combines TRBV19 with TRBJ1-5; a possible D gene is TRBD1 (6 bases). The length of the CDR3 is 13 residues. Trimming removed 8 bases from V and 3 bases from J, with 11 bases in between. Germline V gene sequence: CDR1 LNHDA, CDR2 SQIVND (reference sequence).

V and J are TRBV19 and TRBJ2-4, with D possibly TRBD2 on 6 matching bases. V lost 7 bases and J 3 bases, leaving 16 bases between the germline ends. CDR1 is LNHDA and CDR2 is SQIVND in the germline V gene (reference sequence). This CDR3 contains 15 residues. CDR3 in amino acids: CASTQRGLGKNIQYF. In DNA form, the CDR3 reads TGTGCCAGTACACAAAGGGGACTCGGCAAAAACATTCAGTACTTC.

This clone was found once. The chain combines TRBV5-1 with TRBJ2-1; TRBD2 matches 8 bases. The V and J ends lost 1 base and 0 bases, in that order; junction bases with no gene match: 6. The CDR3 contains 17 residues. Germline assignment: CDR1 SGHRS and CDR2 YFSETQ. CDR3 DNA: TGCGCCAGCAGCTTGTCCCCGGGAGGGTCCTCCTACAATGAGCAGTTCTTC. Its translation is CASSLSPGGSSYNEQFF.

This clone has only one observation. J is TRBJ2-3 and V is TRBV6-5; 7 bases agree with TRBD2. V trimming: 5 bases; J trimming: 1 base; junction bases outside the gene matches: 6. Germline V gene sequence: CDR1 MNHEY, CDR2 SVGAGI. The CDR3 is 15 residues long. The CDR3 coding sequence is TGTGCCAGCAGTCTTAGCGGGCCTGGCACAGATACGCAGTATTTT. Protein: CASSLSGPGTDTQYF.

This rearrangement joins TRBV5-6 to TRBJ1-1; 7 bases are shared with TRBD1. The length of the CDR3 is 16 residues. With 2 bases clipped from V and 1 base from J, the junction kept 8 bases outside the gene matches. The germline CDR1 and CDR2 sequences are SGHDT and YYEEEE. In DNA, the CDR3 is TGTGCCAGCAGCTTAACAGGGGATTTTAGGAACACTGAAGCTTTCTTT. As protein: CASSLTGDFRNTEAFF.

V usage is TRBV5-1 and J usage is TRBJ2-1; maybe TRBD1 (5 bases). Germline-derived CDR1 and CDR2 are SGHRS and YFSETQ. V was clipped by 0 bases and J by 0 bases, with 7 bases between them. The CDR3 length is 15 residues. CDR3 residues: CASSLVGDSYNEQFF. CDR3 bases: TGCGCCAGCAGCTTGGTAGGGGACTCCTACAATGAGCAGTTCTTC. Full variable domain (rest looked up from reference TRBV5-1 and TRBJ2-1): KAGVTQTPRYLIKTRGQQVTLSCSPISGHRSVSWYQQTPGQGLQFLFEYFSETQRNKGNFPGRFSGRQFSNSRSEMNVSTLELGDSALYLCASSLVGDSYNEQFFGPGTRLTVL.

This rearrangement joins TRBV2 to TRBJ1-2; D gene ambiguous. V was shortened by 5 bases and J by 6 bases, with 16 bases between the two germline ends. CDR3 length: 14 amino acids. The germline gives CDR1 SNHLY, CDR2 FYNNEI. CDR3 loop: CASSFRGRSDGYTF. In DNA form, the CDR3 reads TGTGCCAGCAGTTTCCGTGGGCGTTCGGATGGCTACACCTTC. Full variable domain (missing parts from reference TRBV2 and TRBJ1-2): EPEVTQTPSHQVTQMGQEVILRCVPISNHLYFYWYRQILGQKVEFLVSFYNNEISEKSEIFDDQFSVERPDGSNFTLKIRSTKLEDSAMYFCASSFRGRSDGYTFGSGTRLTVV.

The genes are TRBV6-1 and TRBJ2-1; D might be TRBD1 (6 bases). The CDR3 length is 14 residues. CDR1 is MNHNS, CDR2 SASEGT, per germline. V gave up 3 bases and J gave up 2 bases, with 8 bases separating them. CDR3 nucleotide sequence: TGTGCCAGCAGTGACAGGGGCGCCTACAATGAGCAGTTCTTC. It specifies CASSDRGAYNEQFF.

CDR3 sequence reads: CASSESVWQGAIEGTDTQYF. As DNA, the CDR3 is TGTGCCAGCAGTGAAAGTGTTTGGCAGGGGGCAATCGAGGGCACAGATACGCAGTATTTT. V and J are TRBV2 and TRBJ2-3; 8 bases agree with TRBD1. J lost 1 base, V lost 2 bases, and 17 bases had no gene match. The germline gives CDR1 SNHLY, CDR2 FYNNEI. This CDR3 contains 20 residues. The full variable domain, with the rest looked up from reference TRBV2 and TRBJ2-3, is EPEVTQTPSHQVTQMGQEVILRCVPISNHLYFYWYRQILGQKVEFLVSFYNNEISEKSEIFDDQFSVERPDGSNFTLKIRSTKLEDSAMYFCASSESVWQGAIEGTDTQYFGPGTRLTVL.

The rearrangement uses TRBV19 and TRBJ1-3, with no clear D. V was trimmed by 4 bases and J by 0 bases, leaving 7 bases between them. Germline CDR1 reads LNHDA; CDR2 reads SQIVND (reference sequence). CDR3 length equals 14 residues. The chain's CDR3 is CASSRGVSGNTIYF. Here the CDR3 DNA reads TGTGCCAGTAGTAGGGGAGTCTCTGGAAACACCATATATTTT.

The chain couples TRBV7-9 to TRBJ1-2; no clear D. CDR3 length: 14 amino acids. V lost 1 base and J 4 bases, leaving 10 bases between the germline ends. The germline CDR1 and CDR2 sequences are SEHNR and FQNEAQ (reference sequence). Here the CDR3 DNA reads TGTGCCAGCAGCTTAGGACTGACGAGCTATGGCTACACCTTC. It codes for CASSLGLTSYGYTF.